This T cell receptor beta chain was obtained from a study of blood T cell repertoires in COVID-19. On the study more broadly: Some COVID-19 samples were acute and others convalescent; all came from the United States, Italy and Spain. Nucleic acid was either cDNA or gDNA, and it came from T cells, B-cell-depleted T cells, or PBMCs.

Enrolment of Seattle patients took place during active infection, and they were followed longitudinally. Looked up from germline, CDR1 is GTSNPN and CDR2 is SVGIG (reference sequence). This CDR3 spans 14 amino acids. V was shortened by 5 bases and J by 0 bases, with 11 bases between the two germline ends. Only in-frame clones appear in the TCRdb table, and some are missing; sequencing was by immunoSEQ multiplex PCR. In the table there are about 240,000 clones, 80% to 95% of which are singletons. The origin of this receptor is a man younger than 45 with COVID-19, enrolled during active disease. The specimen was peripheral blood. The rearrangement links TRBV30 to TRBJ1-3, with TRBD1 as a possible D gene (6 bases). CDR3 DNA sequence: TGTGCCTGGGACAGGAAAAGCTCTGGAAACACCATATATTTT. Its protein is CAWDRKSSGNTIYF.